These 14 T cell receptor beta chains came from one sample sequenced in a study of blood T cell repertoires in COVID-19. Sequencing used immunoSEQ multiplex PCR; TCRdb keeps in-frame clones, though not all of them. The top ten clones hold roughly 12% of a sample with around 200,000 clones, about 85% of them seen once. Sequencing used peripheral blood. These TCRs come from a woman aged 18-29 years who had recovered from COVID-19.

This clone was seen more than once but under ten times. The rearrangement links TRBV14 to TRBJ1-1; 9 bases align to TRBD1. The junction had 0 bases not matched to a gene; V was cut back by 6 bases and J by 1 base. This CDR3 has 13 amino acids. Germline V lookup: CDR1 SGHDN, CDR2 FVKESK. The CDR3 region is CASRDRGNTEAFF. CDR3 in DNA: TGTGCCAGCAGGGACAGGGGGAACACTGAAGCTTTCTTT.

The V gene is TRBV28, the J gene TRBJ2-5; TRBD1 matches at 12 bases. The CDR3 runs to 16 residues. The trim removed 6 bases at V and 3 bases at J, leaving 8 bases unmatched. Germline CDR1 is MDHEN and CDR2 is SYDVKM. The CDR3 sequence: CASSDRDRGLEETQYF. The DNA of the CDR3 is TGTGCCAGCAGCGATCGGGACAGGGGGCTTGAAGAGACCCAGTACTTC.

This clone has a handful of counts. This chain joins TRBV7-9 and TRBJ1-1; D is possibly TRBD1 (5 bases). From germline, CDR1 is SEHNR and CDR2 FQNEAQ (reference sequence). The CDR3 is 15 residues long. V lost 6 bases to trimming and J lost 6 bases, with 20 bases between them. The CDR3 protein is CASRHSSRGFPEAFF. CDR3 nucleotides: TGTGCCAGCAGACACTCCTCCCGGGGGTTCCCTGAAGCTTTCTTT.

This clone was seen just once. The chain joins TRBV7-6 to TRBJ1-4; perhaps TRBD1 as D (5 bases). CDR1 is SGHVS, CDR2 FNYEAQ, per germline. The CDR3 loop spans 17 amino acids. Between the trimmed V and J ends, which lost 2 bases and 8 bases, there was a span of 21 bases. In DNA, the CDR3 is TGTGCCAGCAGCTTAATAGGAGTAGGACAAGGCGTAGAAAAACTGTTTTTT. Its protein product is CASSLIGVGQGVEKLFF.

The CDR3 protein is CASGQPATGGRGQPQHF. CDR3 sequence (DNA): TGTGCCAGCGGCCAACCTGCTACAGGGGGCAGGGGTCAGCCCCAGCATTTT. V gene TRBV6-2 or TRBV6-3 combines with J gene TRBJ1-5; 9 positions match TRBD1. The CDR3 is made up of 17 amino acids. Germline trimming cut 8 bases from V and 6 bases from J; bases unmatched to any gene: 17. CDR1 is MNHEY, CDR2 SVGEGT, per germline.

The chain combines TRBV2 with TRBJ2-3, with D unresolved. V dropped 3 bases and J dropped 2 bases, with 3 bases sitting between them. The CDR3 covers 12 residues. Germline lookup yields CDR1 SNHLY and CDR2 FYNNEI. The CDR3 DNA reads as TGTGCCAGCAGTGACCTCACAGATACGCAGTATTTT. It is translated as CASSDLTDTQYF.

The V call is TRBV4-1, the J call TRBJ1-3, with 8 bases identical to TRBD1. The CDR3 runs 16 residues. Germline assignment: CDR1 MGHRA and CDR2 YSYEKL. V shed 0 bases, J shed 2 bases, and the junction held 3 bases outside the gene matches. The CDR3 is CASSQDQGATGNTIYF. CDR3 coding DNA: TGCGCCAGCAGCCAAGACCAGGGGGCGACTGGAAACACCATATATTTT.

The rearrangement joins TRBV2 to TRBJ2-2; 11 bases are a match to TRBD2. J lost 2 bases, V lost 6 bases, and 5 bases had no gene match. Germline-derived CDR1 and CDR2 are SNHLY and FYNNEI. The CDR3 has 16 residues. CDR3 nucleotide sequence: TGTGCCAGCAGGGGACTAGCGGAAGTAAACACCGGGGAGCTGTTTTTT. Its translation: CASRGLAEVNTGELFF.

This clone was counted once. The chain has TRBV6-2 or TRBV6-3 and TRBJ2-7, with TRBD2 matching 7 bases. Looked up from germline, CDR1 is MNHEY and CDR2 is SVGEGT. The CDR3 spans 16 residues. With 2 bases clipped from V and 3 bases from J, the junction kept 10 bases outside the gene matches. CDR3 residues: CASSYPLGGSGYEQYF. In nucleotides, the CDR3 is TGTGCCAGCAGTTACCCCCTAGGCGGGAGTGGCTACGAGCAGTACTTC.

The V gene is TRBV12-3 or TRBV12-4, the J gene TRBJ1-3, with 7 bases fitting TRBD1. J gave up 4 bases and V 7 bases, and 4 bases lay outside the gene matches. The CDR3 length is 13 residues. CDR3 DNA sequence: TGTGCCAGCAACGACAGGGCGGGAAACACCATATATTTT. Protein sequence: CASNDRAGNTIYF.

The J gene is TRBJ2-7, the V gene TRBV29-1; no clear D gene. The CDR3 covers 13 residues. CDR1 SQVTM and CDR2 ANQGSEA come from the germline V gene. V was pared by 3 bases and J by 6 bases, with 15 bases between. DNA for the CDR3: TGCAGCGTTGATAAGCTAGAATTGGGCGAGCAGTACTTC. This sequence encodes CSVDKLELGEQYF.

This clone was detected once. This chain joins TRBV19 and TRBJ2-6; D gene unclear. The germline gives CDR1 LNHDA, CDR2 SQIVND (reference sequence). Trimming removed 6 bases at V and 1 base at J, with 10 bases between. There are 15 residues in the CDR3. Written as DNA, the CDR3 is TGTGCCAGTAGGGGCACGAGATCTGGGGCCAACGTCCTGACTTTC. It is translated as CASRGTRSGANVLTF.

A single count supports this clone. This chain links TRBV6-2 or TRBV6-3 with TRBJ2-3, with D maybe TRBD1 (6 bases). The CDR3 has 15 residues. V gave up 1 base and J gave up 2 bases, with 10 bases separating them. Germline CDR1 reads MNHEY; CDR2 reads SVGEGT. The CDR3 spells CASSYLDSITDTQYF. CDR3 in DNA: TGTGCCAGCAGTTACTTGGACAGCATCACAGATACGCAGTATTTT.

The chain couples TRBV25-1 to TRBJ1-6; 9 bases map to TRBD1. This CDR3 spans 17 amino acids. V dropped 4 bases and J dropped 7; count of bases not matched to a gene: 11. From germline, CDR1 is MGHDK and CDR2 SYGVNS. The CDR3 loop is CASSGYAGTGTNSPLHF. For the CDR3, the DNA is TGTGCCAGCAGTGGATATGCCGGGACAGGGACAAATTCACCCCTCCACTTT.